The 27 T cell receptor beta chains below were found in one sample sequenced in a study of CD8 T cells in ankylosing spondylitis (dated by TCRdb to about 2017). Libraries were prepared through 5' RACE. The instrument was an Illumina HiSeq 2500. The public reads were quality trimmed at Q25 with fastp and then assembled into clones with MiXCR by TCRdb, keeping productive beta chains. Rows with one shared CDR3 protein collapse into an entry with the most common genes and DNA. Across this sample there are 380,000 or so distinct CDR3 sequences, with 20% to 25% seen only once. The ten top clones hold roughly 14% of the sample. The sequenced sample was blood, either unsorted or a sorted T cell fraction (not recorded which). Receptors originate from a male donor with ankylosing spondylitis or in good health (not recorded which).

This clonotype was detected a few times. The chain has TRBV29-1 and TRBJ2-7; no definite D call. CDR3 size: 14 residues. Germline V gene sequence: CDR1 SQVTM, CDR2 ANQGSEA. Trimming took off 0 bases at V and 2 bases at J, with 11 bases between the two ends. The CDR3 here is CSVEEPNGAYEQYF. The DNA of the CDR3 is TGCAGCGTTGAAGAGCCAAACGGCGCCTACGAGCAGTACTTC.

This clonotype was recorded a few times. The V call is TRBV4-1, the J call TRBJ1-5; no definite D call. The CDR3 covers 15 residues. The germline CDR1 and CDR2 sequences are MGHRA and YSYEKL. V was clipped by 1 base and J by 1 base, with 8 bases between them. CDR3 protein: CASSQVVGSNQPQHF. The CDR3 region has the DNA TGCGCCAGCAGCCAAGTGGTAGGGAGCAATCAGCCCCAGCATTTT.

The chain combines TRBV25-1 with TRBJ1-1; weak D call: TRBD1 (6 bases). The CDR3 is 13 residues long. CDR1 and CDR2 from the germline V gene are MGHDK and SYGVNS. Between the trimmed V and J ends, which lost 5 bases and 9 bases, there was a span of 16 bases. CDR3 loop: CASSPVAGVKAFF. CDR3 sequence (DNA): TGTGCCAGCAGTCCCGTGGCAGGGGTTAAAGCTTTCTTT. The full variable domain, its missing parts supplied by reference TRBV25-1 and TRBJ1-1, is EADIYQTPRYLVIGTGKKITLECSQTMGHDKMYWYQQDPGMELHLIHYSYGVNSTEKGDLSSESTVSRIRTEHFPLTLESARPSHTSQYLCASSPVAGVKAFFGQGTRLTVV.

This chain uses TRBV7-3 with TRBJ2-2, with 7 bases fitting TRBD2. Germline V gene lookup returns CDR1 SGHTA and CDR2 FQGTGA. The trim removed 5 bases at V and 6 bases at J, leaving 21 bases unmatched. The CDR3 loop spans 19 amino acids. CDR3 in amino acids: CASSHPLGEGKPGSGELFF. The CDR3 coding sequence is TGTGCCAGCAGCCATCCCTTGGGGGAGGGAAAGCCGGGCTCCGGGGAGCTGTTTTTT. Based on the CDR3 plus reference TRBV7-3 and TRBJ2-2, the full variable domain is GAGVSQTPSNKVTEKGKYVELRCDPISGHTALYWYRQSLGQGPEFLIYFQGTGAADDSGLPNDRFFAVRPEGSVSTLKIQRTERGDSAVYLCASSHPLGEGKPGSGELFFGEGSRLTVL.

The chain has TRBV2 and TRBJ2-7; 8 bases are a match to TRBD1. CDR1 is SNHLY and CDR2 is FYNNEI in the germline V gene. With 1 base clipped from V and 6 bases from J, the junction kept 5 bases outside the gene matches. The CDR3 sequence is 14 residues long. The chain's CDR3 is CASSEGAGGGEQYF. CDR3 DNA: TGTGCCAGCAGTGAAGGGGCAGGGGGCGGCGAGCAGTACTTC. Based on the CDR3 plus reference TRBV2 and TRBJ2-7, the full variable domain is EPEVTQTPSHQVTQMGQEVILRCVPISNHLYFYWYRQILGQKVEFLVSFYNNEISEKSEIFDDQFSVERPDGSNFTLKIRSTKLEDSAMYFCASSEGAGGGEQYFGPGTRLTVT.

The genes are TRBV28 and TRBJ2-1; 15 nucleotides agree with TRBD2. Germline values: CDR1 MDHEN, CDR2 SYDVKM. Trimming at V came to 6 bases and at J to 4 bases, leaving 1 base not matched to a gene. CDR3 length: 15 residues. CDR3 amino acids: CASRGLAGGYNEQFF. Here the CDR3 DNA reads TGTGCCAGCAGGGGACTAGCGGGGGGATACAATGAGCAGTTCTTC.

This clonotype was seen many times. The chain has TRBV6-1 and TRBJ2-4; no definite D call. The CDR3 consists of 16 residues. Trimming cost V 7 bases and J 0 bases, with 16 bases left between them. Germline V gene sequence: CDR1 MNHNS, CDR2 SASEGT. In DNA form, the CDR3 reads TGTGCCAGCACCCTCGCAGCACACCTAGCCAAAAACATTCAGTACTTC. It yields the protein CASTLAAHLAKNIQYF.

The genes are TRBV20-1 and TRBJ2-3, with 12 bases fitting TRBD2. Losses at the gene ends were 1 base for V and 8 bases for J; bases not matched to a gene: 7. CDR3 length equals 15 residues. CDR1 and CDR2 (germline): DFQATT, SNEGSKA (reference sequence). CDR3 sequence (DNA): TGCAGTGCTAGAGGGACTAGCGGGGTTATTGGTACGCAGTATTTT. This translates into CSARGTSGVIGTQYF.

This clonotype has only a few counts. The genes are TRBV4-1 and TRBJ1-1; TRBD1 agrees at 11 bases. This CDR3 has 13 amino acids. With V trimmed by 8 bases and J by 4 bases, 3 bases remained unmatched. Looked up from germline, CDR1 is MGHRA and CDR2 is YSYEKL. CDR3 nucleotides: TGCGCCAGCGTTGGGACAGGGGGCACTGAAGCTTTCTTT. This encodes CASVGTGGTEAFF.

This clonotype was seen more than once but under ten times. The V and J genes are TRBV4-2 and TRBJ2-4, with no clear D. V was pared by 7 bases and J by 0 bases, with 7 bases between. CDR3 length equals 13 residues. The V gene's germline CDR1 is LGHNA and CDR2 YNFKEQ. The CDR3: CASKELAKNIQYF. For the CDR3, the DNA is TGTGCCAGCAAAGAGCTAGCCAAAAACATTCAGTACTTC.

V usage is TRBV29-1 and J usage is TRBJ2-5; D is possibly TRBD1 or TRBD2 (5 bases each). The CDR3 spans 12 residues. CDR1 is SQVTM and CDR2 is ANQGSEA in the germline V gene. Deletions cut 6 bases from V and 1 base from J, with 9 bases between. The CDR3 reads CSVWGTQETQYF. In DNA form, the CDR3 reads TGCAGCGTATGGGGGACCCAAGAGACCCAGTACTTC.

The table lists this clonotype with a few counts. The chain's CDR3 is CASSLDPGQGAVVAYEQYF. The CDR3 nucleotides are TGTGCCAGCAGCTTAGATCCGGGACAGGGGGCCGTAGTTGCGTACGAGCAGTACTTC. The chain joins TRBV11-2 to TRBJ2-7; 12 bases match TRBD1. With V trimmed by 0 bases and J by 4 bases, 13 bases remained unmatched. Looked up from germline, CDR1 is SGHAT and CDR2 is FQNNGV. The length of the CDR3 is 19 residues.

The rearrangement links TRBV2 to TRBJ2-3; the D gene is possibly TRBD2 (7 bases). The V gene lost 5 bases and the J gene lost 5 bases, with 23 bases spanning the gap. The CDR3 spans 17 residues. In germline, CDR1 is SNHLY, CDR2 FYNNEI. This CDR3 reads CASSRTYSGGQEDTQYF. Written as DNA, the CDR3 is TGTGCCAGCAGTAGAACTTACTCGGGGGGCCAGGAAGATACGCAGTATTTT.

In this sample, this clonotype turned up a few times. The chain has TRBV12-3 or TRBV12-4 and TRBJ2-1; D possibly matches TRBD1 or TRBD2 (5 bases each). The V end was cut by 3 bases, the J end by 3 bases, with 12 bases between. This CDR3 region has 15 residues. The CDR3 DNA reads as TGTGCCAGCAGTTTGGGACCAGGGCTCTACAATGAGCAGTTCTTC. Residues: CASSLGPGLYNEQFF.

V is TRBV10-1 and J is TRBJ2-5; 8 nucleotides agree with TRBD2. After removal of 4 bases from V and 5 bases from J, the junction contained 6 bases not matched to a gene. The CDR3 contains 14 residues. The germline CDR1 and CDR2 sequences are WNHNN and SYGVQD (reference sequence). CDR3 amino acids: CASSGGTSGETQYF. CDR3 DNA sequence: TGCGCCAGCAGTGGAGGGACTAGTGGGGAGACCCAGTACTTC.

This clonotype was seen a handful of times. CDR3 amino acids: CSARNRRNMNTEAFF. The CDR3 nucleotides are TGCAGTGCTAGGAACAGGCGGAACATGAACACTGAAGCTTTCTTT. V and J are TRBV20-1 and TRBJ1-1; a possible D gene is TRBD1 (5 bases). Trimming took off 3 bases at V and 0 bases at J, with 14 bases between the two ends. The CDR3 is 15 amino acids. CDR1 DFQATT and CDR2 SNEGSKA come from the germline V gene (reference sequence).

The chain carries TRBV29-1 and TRBJ1-1; D gene unclear. V dropped 4 bases and J dropped 1 base, with 10 bases sitting between them. The CDR3 sequence is 13 residues long. Germline CDR1 reads SQVTM; CDR2 reads ANQGSEA. The CDR3 sequence is CSVAPRGNTEAFF. As DNA, the CDR3 is TGCAGCGTTGCGCCCCGCGGGAACACTGAAGCTTTCTTT. Full variable domain (missing parts from reference TRBV29-1 and TRBJ1-1): SAVISQKPSRDICQRGTSLTIQCQVDSQVTMMFWYRQQPGQSLTLIATANQGSEATYESGFVIDKFPISRPNLTFSTLTVSNMSPEDSSIYLCSVAPRGNTEAFFGQGTRLTVV.

At least ten counts were recorded for this clonotype. V usage is TRBV29-1 and J usage is TRBJ2-2; D not resolved. CDR1 and CDR2 from the germline V gene are SQVTM and ANQGSEA. V was trimmed by 1 base and J by 6 bases, leaving 12 bases between them. CDR3 size: 14 residues. CDR3 residues: CSVEGLGSSGELFF. DNA for the CDR3: TGCAGCGTTGAAGGACTGGGGTCGTCCGGGGAGCTGTTTTTT.

The genes are TRBV6-2 or TRBV6-3 and TRBJ2-7, with TRBD1 identical over 8 bases. V shed 0 bases, J shed 8 bases, and the junction held 3 bases outside the gene matches. The CDR3 loop spans 13 amino acids. Germline-derived CDR1 and CDR2 are MNHEY and SVGEGT. CDR3 residues: CASSYSGTGQQYF. The CDR3 DNA is TGTGCCAGCAGTTACTCCGGGACAGGACAGCAGTACTTC.

CDR3 sequence (DNA): TGTGCCGCGGGAAGCGGACTTTCAGATACGCAGTATTTT. Its translation is CAAGSGLSDTQYF. The chain couples TRBV6-1 to TRBJ2-3; D might be TRBD2 (6 bases). Germline V lookup: CDR1 MNHNS, CDR2 SASEGT. The CDR3 contains 13 residues. The ends were cut back, 11 bases at V and 4 bases at J, with 16 bases in the middle.

J is TRBJ2-2 and V is TRBV20-1, with 10 bases fitting TRBD2. Germline loops: CDR1 DFQATT, CDR2 SNEGSKA (reference sequence). Trimming at V came to 0 bases and at J to 5 bases, leaving 9 bases not matched to a gene. The CDR3 is 17 residues long. The CDR3 sequence is CSARDGRGLAVTGELFF. The CDR3 DNA follows: TGCAGTGCTAGAGATGGTCGAGGACTAGCGGTTACCGGGGAGCTGTTTTTT.

Notes on this clonotype: A junction end diverges from the germline sequence, so it may reflect a read error. The J gene is TRBJ1-2, the V gene TRBV2; D may be TRBD1 (5 bases). There are 18 residues in the CDR3. Germline loops: CDR1 SNHLY, CDR2 FYNNEI. CDR3 protein: CASSEEGFGTSNPFYISF. The CDR3 nucleotides are TGTGCCAGCAGTGAGGAAGGGTTTGGGACGTCTAACCCTTTCTATATCAGTTTC.

The CDR3 here is CASSLGRTGGFDEQYF. The CDR3 DNA reads as TGTGCCAGCAGTTTAGGTCGGACAGGGGGCTTCGACGAGCAGTACTTC. V gene TRBV27 combines with J gene TRBJ2-7, with 11 positions matching TRBD1. The CDR3 runs to 16 residues. V lost 2 bases to trimming and J lost 5 bases; unmatched junction nucleotides: 8. The V gene's germline CDR1 is MNHEY and CDR2 SMNVEV (reference sequence).

This clonotype was seen a handful of times. The chain recombines TRBV4-1 with TRBJ2-7; D is perhaps TRBD1 (6 bases). V lost 1 base, J lost 7 bases, and 17 bases lay in between. Per the germline V gene, CDR1 is MGHRA and CDR2 is YSYEKL. The CDR3 sequence is 15 residues long. The CDR3 here is CASSQVSRGSGEQYF. CDR3 in DNA: TGCGCCAGCAGCCAAGTGAGCAGGGGTTCGGGGGAGCAGTACTTC.

This clonotype was recorded a few times. This sequence joins TRBV7-9 and TRBJ2-3, with D possibly being TRBD2 (6 bases). Germline V lookup: CDR1 SEHNR, CDR2 FQNEAQ (reference sequence). Trimming shortened V by 3 bases and J by 4 bases, and 11 bases separated the two germline ends. CDR3 size: 14 residues. The DNA for the CDR3 is TGTGCCAGCAGCTTGATCGGCGGGGCAGATACGCAGTATTTT. Its translation: CASSLIGGADTQYF.

This chain joins TRBV19 and TRBJ1-2; the D gene is possibly TRBD1 (6 bases). CDR1 LNHDA and CDR2 SQIVND come from the germline V gene (reference sequence). V shed 1 base and J shed 7 bases, with 19 bases lying between them. The CDR3 has 16 residues. CDR3 coding DNA: TGTGCCAGTAGTATAGCCAAGTCAGGACAGCCGGGTGGCTACACCTTC. Amino acid sequence: CASSIAKSGQPGGYTF. The whole variable domain, remainder taken from reference TRBV19 and TRBJ1-2, is DGGITQSPKYLFRKEGQNVTLSCEQNLNHDAMYWYRQDPGQGLRLIYYSQIVNDFQKGDIAEGYSVSREKKESFPLTVTSAQKNPTAFYLCASSIAKSGQPGGYTFGSGTRLTVV.

This clonotype turned up a few times. This chain links TRBV4-1 with TRBJ1-5, with D uncertain. V dropped 1 base and J dropped 1 base, with 5 bases sitting between them. Looked up from germline, CDR1 is MGHRA and CDR2 is YSYEKL. This CDR3 comprises 14 residues. The CDR3 DNA reads as TGCGCCAGCAGCCAAGGCAACAGCAATCAGCCCCAGCATTTT. Protein sequence: CASSQGNSNQPQHF.